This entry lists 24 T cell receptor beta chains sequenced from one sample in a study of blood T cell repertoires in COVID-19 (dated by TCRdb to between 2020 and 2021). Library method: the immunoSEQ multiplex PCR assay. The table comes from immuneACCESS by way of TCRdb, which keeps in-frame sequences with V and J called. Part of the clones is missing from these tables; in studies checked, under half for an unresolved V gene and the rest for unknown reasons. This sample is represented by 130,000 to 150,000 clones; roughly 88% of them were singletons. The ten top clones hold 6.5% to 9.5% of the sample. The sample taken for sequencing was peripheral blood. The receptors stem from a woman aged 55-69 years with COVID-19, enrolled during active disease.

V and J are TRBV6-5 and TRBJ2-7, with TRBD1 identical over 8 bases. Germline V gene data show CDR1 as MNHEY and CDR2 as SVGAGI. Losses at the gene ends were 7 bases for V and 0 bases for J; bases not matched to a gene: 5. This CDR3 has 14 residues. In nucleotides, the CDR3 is TGTGCCAGCACTAGGACAGGGAACTCCTACGAGCAGTACTTC. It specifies CASTRTGNSYEQYF.

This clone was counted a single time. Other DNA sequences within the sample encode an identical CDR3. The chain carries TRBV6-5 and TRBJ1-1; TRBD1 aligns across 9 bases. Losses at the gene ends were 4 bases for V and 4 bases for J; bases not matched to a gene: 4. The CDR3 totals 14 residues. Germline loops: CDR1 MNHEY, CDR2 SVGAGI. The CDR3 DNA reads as TGTGCCAGCAGTTCCGGGACAGGGATCACTGAAGCTTTCTTT. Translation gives CASSSGTGITEAFF.

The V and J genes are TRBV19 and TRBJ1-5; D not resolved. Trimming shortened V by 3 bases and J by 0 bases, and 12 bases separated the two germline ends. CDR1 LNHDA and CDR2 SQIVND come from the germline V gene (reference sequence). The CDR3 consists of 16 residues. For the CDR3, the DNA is TGTGCCAGTAGTATTAACGGGTGGGTTAGCAATCAGCCCCAGCATTTT. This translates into CASSINGWVSNQPQHF.

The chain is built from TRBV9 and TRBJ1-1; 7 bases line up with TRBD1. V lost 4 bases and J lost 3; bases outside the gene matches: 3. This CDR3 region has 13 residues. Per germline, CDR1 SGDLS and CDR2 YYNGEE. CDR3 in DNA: TGTGCCAGCAGCCGACAGGGAGACACTGAAGCTTTCTTT. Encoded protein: CASSRQGDTEAFF.

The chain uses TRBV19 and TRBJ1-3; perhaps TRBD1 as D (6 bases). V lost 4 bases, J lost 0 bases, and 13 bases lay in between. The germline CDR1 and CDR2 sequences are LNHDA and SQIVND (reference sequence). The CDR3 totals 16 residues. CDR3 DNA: TGTGCCAGTAGTAGGGGACATACCAGCTCTGGAAACACCATATATTTT. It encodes CASSRGHTSSGNTIYF.

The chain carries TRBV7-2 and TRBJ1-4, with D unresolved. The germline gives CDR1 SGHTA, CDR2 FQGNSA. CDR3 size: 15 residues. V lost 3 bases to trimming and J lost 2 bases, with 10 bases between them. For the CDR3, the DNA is TGTGCCAGCAGCTTGCAATACGGGACTAATGAAAAACTGTTTTTT. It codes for CASSLQYGTNEKLFF.

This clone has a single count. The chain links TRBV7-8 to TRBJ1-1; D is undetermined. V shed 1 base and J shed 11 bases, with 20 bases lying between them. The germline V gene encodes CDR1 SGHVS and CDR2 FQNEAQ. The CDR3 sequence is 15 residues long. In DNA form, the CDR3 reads TGTGCCAGCAGCTTAGATCGTGGTGCGGAAGGATCGGCTTTCTTT. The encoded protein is CASSLDRGAEGSAFF. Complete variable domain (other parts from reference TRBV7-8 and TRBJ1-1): GAGVSQSPRYKVAKRGQDVALRCDPISGHVSLFWYQQALGQGPEFLTYFQNEAQLDKSGLPSDRFFAERPEGSVSTLKIQRTQQEDSAVYLCASSLDRGAEGSAFFGQGTRLTVV.

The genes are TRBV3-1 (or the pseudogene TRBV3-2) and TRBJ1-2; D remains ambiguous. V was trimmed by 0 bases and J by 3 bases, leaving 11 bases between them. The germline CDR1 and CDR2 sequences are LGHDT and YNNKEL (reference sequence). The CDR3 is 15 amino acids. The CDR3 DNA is TGTGCCAGCAGCCAAGATCGGCGGATGTACTATGGCTACACCTTC. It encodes CASSQDRRMYYGYTF.

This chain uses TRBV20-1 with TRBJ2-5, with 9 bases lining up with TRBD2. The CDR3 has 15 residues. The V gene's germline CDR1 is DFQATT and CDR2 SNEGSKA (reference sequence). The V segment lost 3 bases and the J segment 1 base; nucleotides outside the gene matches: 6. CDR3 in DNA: TGCAGTGCTAGTCCTAGCGGGGCCTTCCAAGAGACCCAGTACTTC. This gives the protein CSASPSGAFQETQYF.

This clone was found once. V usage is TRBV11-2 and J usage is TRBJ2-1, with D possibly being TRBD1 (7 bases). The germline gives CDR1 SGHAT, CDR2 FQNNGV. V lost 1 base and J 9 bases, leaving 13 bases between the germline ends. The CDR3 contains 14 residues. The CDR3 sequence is CASSLGAGGFEQFF. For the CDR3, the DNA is TGTGCCAGCAGCTTAGGGGCAGGGGGGTTTGAGCAGTTCTTC. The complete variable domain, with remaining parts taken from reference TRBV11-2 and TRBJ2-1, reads EAGVAQSPRYKIIEKRQSVAFWCNPISGHATLYWYQQILGQGPKLLIQFQNNGVVDDSQLPKDRFSAERLKGVDSTLKIQPAKLEDSAVYLCASSLGAGGFEQFFGPGTRLTVL.

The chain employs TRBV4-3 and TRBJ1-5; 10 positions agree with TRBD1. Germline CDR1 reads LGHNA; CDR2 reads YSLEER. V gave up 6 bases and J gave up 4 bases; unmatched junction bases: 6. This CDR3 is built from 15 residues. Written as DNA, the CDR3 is TGCGCCAGCAGTGAGACAGGGGGCAGGAATCAGCCCCAGCATTTT. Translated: CASSETGGRNQPQHF.

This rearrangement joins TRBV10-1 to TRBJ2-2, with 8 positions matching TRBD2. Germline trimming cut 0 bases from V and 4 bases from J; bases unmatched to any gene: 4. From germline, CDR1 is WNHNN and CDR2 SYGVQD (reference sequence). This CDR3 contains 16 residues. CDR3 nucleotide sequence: TGCGCCAGCAGTGAGTCCTCGGGGGGGCCCACCGGGGAGCTGTTTTTT. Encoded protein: CASSESSGGPTGELFF.

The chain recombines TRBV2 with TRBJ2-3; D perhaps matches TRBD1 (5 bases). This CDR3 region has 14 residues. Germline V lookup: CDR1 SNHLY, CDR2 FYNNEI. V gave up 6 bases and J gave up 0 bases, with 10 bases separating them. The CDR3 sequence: CASRQGLSTDTQYF. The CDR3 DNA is TGTGCCAGCAGGCAGGGCCTTAGCACAGATACGCAGTATTTT.

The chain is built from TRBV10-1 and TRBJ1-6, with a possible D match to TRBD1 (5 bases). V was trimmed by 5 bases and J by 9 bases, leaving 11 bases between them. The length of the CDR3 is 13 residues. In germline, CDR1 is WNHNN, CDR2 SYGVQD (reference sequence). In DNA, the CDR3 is TGCGCCAGCAGTCCCCAGGGTGGTTCACCCCTCCACTTT. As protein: CASSPQGGSPLHF.

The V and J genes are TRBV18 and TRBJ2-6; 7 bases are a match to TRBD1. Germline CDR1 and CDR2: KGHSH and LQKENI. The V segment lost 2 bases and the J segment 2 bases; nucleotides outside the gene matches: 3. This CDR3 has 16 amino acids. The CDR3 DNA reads TGTGCCAGCTCACCAACGACAGGGCCTGGGGCCAACGTCCTGACTTTC. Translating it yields CASSPTTGPGANVLTF.

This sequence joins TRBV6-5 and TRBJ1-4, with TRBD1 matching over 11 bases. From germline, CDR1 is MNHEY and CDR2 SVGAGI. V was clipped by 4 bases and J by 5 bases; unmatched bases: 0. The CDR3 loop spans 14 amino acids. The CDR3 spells CASSWDRGNEKLFF. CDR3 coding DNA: TGTGCCAGCAGTTGGGACAGGGGGAATGAAAAACTGTTTTTT.

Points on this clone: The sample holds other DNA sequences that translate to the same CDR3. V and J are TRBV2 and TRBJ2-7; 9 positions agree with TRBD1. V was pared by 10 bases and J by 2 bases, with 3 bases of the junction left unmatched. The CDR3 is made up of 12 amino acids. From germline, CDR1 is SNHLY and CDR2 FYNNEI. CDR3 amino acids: CATRDRAYEQYF. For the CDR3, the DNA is TGTGCCACAAGGGACAGGGCCTACGAGCAGTACTTC.

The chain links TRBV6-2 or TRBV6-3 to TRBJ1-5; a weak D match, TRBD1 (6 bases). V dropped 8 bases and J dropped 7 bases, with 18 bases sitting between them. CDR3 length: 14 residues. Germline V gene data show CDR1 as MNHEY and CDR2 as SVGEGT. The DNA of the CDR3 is TGTGCCAGCTGCCCTTGGGCAGGGGAGCAGCCCCAGCATTTT. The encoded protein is CASCPWAGEQPQHF.

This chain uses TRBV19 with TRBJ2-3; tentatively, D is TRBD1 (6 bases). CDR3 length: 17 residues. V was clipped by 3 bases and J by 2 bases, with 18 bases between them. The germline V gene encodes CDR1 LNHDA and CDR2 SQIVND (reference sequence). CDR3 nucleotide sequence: TGTGCCAGTAGTATCTTGGTGGCCAGGGGTCACACAGATACGCAGTATTTT. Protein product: CASSILVARGHTDTQYF.

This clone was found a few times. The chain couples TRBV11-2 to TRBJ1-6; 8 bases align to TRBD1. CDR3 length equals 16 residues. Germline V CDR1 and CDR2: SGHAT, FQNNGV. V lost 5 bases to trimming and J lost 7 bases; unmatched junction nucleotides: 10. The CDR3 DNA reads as TGTGCCAGCAGCCTAGGGCAGGGGGCGAGGAATTCACCCCTCCACTTT. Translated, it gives CASSLGQGARNSPLHF. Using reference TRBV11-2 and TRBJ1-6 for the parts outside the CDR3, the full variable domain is EAGVAQSPRYKIIEKRQSVAFWCNPISGHATLYWYQQILGQGPKLLIQFQNNGVVDDSQLPKDRFSAERLKGVDSTLKIQPAKLEDSAVYLCASSLGQGARNSPLHFGNGTRLTVT.

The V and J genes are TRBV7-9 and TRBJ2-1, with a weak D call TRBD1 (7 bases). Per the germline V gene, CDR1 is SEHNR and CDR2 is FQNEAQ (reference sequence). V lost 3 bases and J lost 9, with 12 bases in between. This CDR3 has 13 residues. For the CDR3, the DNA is TGTGCCAGCAGCTTTCCAGGGGGGAGTGAGCAGTTCTTC. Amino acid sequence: CASSFPGGSEQFF.

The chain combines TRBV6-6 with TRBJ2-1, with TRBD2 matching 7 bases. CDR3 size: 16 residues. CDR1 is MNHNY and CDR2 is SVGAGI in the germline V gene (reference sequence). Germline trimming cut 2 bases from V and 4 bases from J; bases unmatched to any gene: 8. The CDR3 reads CASSYEGLRNYNEQFF. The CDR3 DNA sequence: TGTGCCAGCAGTTACGAGGGACTACGGAATTACAATGAGCAGTTCTTC.

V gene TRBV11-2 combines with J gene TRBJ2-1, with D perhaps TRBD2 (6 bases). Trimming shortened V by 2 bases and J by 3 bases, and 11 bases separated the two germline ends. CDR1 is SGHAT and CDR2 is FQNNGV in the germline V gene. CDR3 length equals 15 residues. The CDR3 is CASSLSSGDYNEQFF. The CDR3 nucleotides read TGTGCCAGCAGCTTAAGTAGCGGCGACTACAATGAGCAGTTCTTC.

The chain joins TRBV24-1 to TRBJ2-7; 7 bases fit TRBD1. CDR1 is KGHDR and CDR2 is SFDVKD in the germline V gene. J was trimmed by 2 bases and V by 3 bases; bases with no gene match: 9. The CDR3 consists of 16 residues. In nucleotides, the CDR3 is TGTGCCACCAGTGATCCACGACAGGGCGTACCCTACGAGCAGTACTTC. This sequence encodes CATSDPRQGVPYEQYF.